This T cell receptor (beta chain) was observed in a study of shared clonotypes between healthy human individuals. Whole-study findings and limits: What limited the represented genetic and exposure-history diversity was the small number of donors.

The V end was cut by 1 base, the J end by 0 bases, with 6 bases between. Germline CDR1 and CDR2: GTSNPN and SVGIG (reference sequence). The CDR3 has 13 residues. The healthy adult donors were HIV-negative and reported no recent acute infections or vaccinations. PCR replicates performed on unsorted PBMC used approximately 300 ng DNA, 30,000 or so T cell genomes. Unsorted PBMC DNA sequencing spanned ten immunoSEQ deep assay plates. TCRdb keeps only in-frame clones here, not all; method: immunoSEQ multiplex PCR. The sample consists of 450,000 to 500,000 clones, around four fifths of them appearing once. On this clone itself: As yet, its antigen is unknown. At the DNA level, this CDR3 is encoded by other sequences in the same sample as well.

This clonotype was obtained from a woman aged 35 to 49 in good health. Some clones in this sample may be carry-over from other donors' samples. V and J are TRBV30 and TRBJ1-1, with D unclear. Sequenced: PBMCs. CDR3 sequence: CAWSEGLNTEAFF. CDR3 nucleotides: TGTGCCTGGAGTGAGGGCTTGAACACTGAAGCTTTCTTT.